This T cell receptor beta chain was sequenced in a study of T cells in narcolepsy. General observations from the study: No autoreactive T cell clone sequences appeared in some memory CD4+ repertoires.

A single count supports this clone. Its antigen is undetermined. The method was immunoSEQ multiplex PCR; TCRdb's version includes in-frame clones alone and lacks a portion of them. Of some 30,000 clones in the sample, roughly 80% were seen once. Sequencing used CD45RA- memory CD4+ T cells from PBMCs. The receptor was derived from a human donor with narcolepsy.

In DNA form, the CDR3 reads TGTGCCAGCAGCAAAGTGGAGCGGGCCACCTACAATGAGCAGTTCTTC. It is translated as CASSKVERATYNEQFF. This chain joins TRBV21-1 and TRBJ2-1; the tabulated D call, TRBD2, remains unverified against the DNA. TRBV21-1 counts as a pseudogene. This CDR3 is built from 16 residues.